Listed below are T cell receptor beta chains from one sample, sequenced in a study of T cell responses to AZD1222 COVID-19 vaccine. The assay was immunoSEQ multiplex PCR, and TCRdb's table has in-frame clones only and misses some. The table has about 150,000 clones, about nine tenths seen once; the top ten hold 18%. The material sequenced was peripheral blood, taken on day 0 of AZD1222 vaccination. These receptors all stem from an adult in good health. CDR3s leave out the opening cysteine and the closing phenylalanine or tryptophan. The order of the fields is V gene, CDR3 protein.

TRBV9	ASSVETGNNEQF
TRBV11-2	ASSLREVKADGYT
TRBV7-2	ASSFGGPPSDEKLF
TRBV3-1/TRBV3-2	ASSQDLSYDNQPQH
TRBV6-6	ASSGGQNYEQY
TRBV5-1	ASSLTGSSYEQY
TRBV2	ASSEAPGTEAF
TRBV30	AWSPPNTEAF
TRBV7-2	ASSQQVVPLH
TRBV5-1	ASSLAPNTGELF
TRBV7-3	ASSAETNTGELF
TRBV21-1	ASSKTGRDTDTQY
TRBV10-3	AISELEGRDTEAF
TRBV5-5	ASSPDSGGYGYT
TRBV2	ASRVRDQLNQPQH
TRBV19	ASSKSVRGAETQY
TRBV19	ATRGETQY
TRBV27	ASTFVRGSYNSPLH
TRBV3-1/TRBV3-2	ASSQRGSNQPQH
TRBV11-3	ASSGVRGDTGELF
TRBV4-1	ASSRIENTEAF
TRBV27	ASSLGQGWGGYT
TRBV14	ASSQERGQPQH
TRBV6-1	ATGQVHEQY
TRBV6-6	ASGRTGGDTGELF
TRBV18	ASSPTGGEVEQY
TRBV12-3/TRBV12-4	ASSLIINEKLF
TRBV24-1	ATSDRGQGGSGYGYT
TRBV2	ASSEVDTGVEQY
TRBV29-1	SVGTSGYT
TRBV29-1	SALLAETQY
TRBV27	ATSYGTGNYSGRNTIY
TRBV5-1	ASTGQGLLTEAF
TRBV6-5	ASSYQDRDSPLH
TRBV7-2	ASSKGTFRAGTSSETQY
TRBV20-1	SASNETQY
TRBV6-5	ASKTGLLNNSPLH
TRBV30	ACRDPRRTEAF
TRBV2	ASGVTGTPGNTIY
TRBV18	ASSPQGVKTAWETQY
TRBV3-1/TRBV3-2	ASSQAQWAGTEAF
TRBV4-3	ASSQAGASTDTQY
TRBV20-1	SASNFGASSYNEQF
TRBV11-1	ASSQDSSYEQY
TRBV19	ASSIQGFDEQY
TRBV9	ASSVGRLTGAYGYT
TRBV11-2	ASSLGAPYNEQF
TRBV9	ASNPGWGNYGYT
TRBV5-5	ASSLRYYGYT
TRBV2	ASTRQLSYQPQH
TRBV9	ASSVGAGPWGNEQF